One sample yielded the 31 T cell receptor beta chains listed below, sequenced in a study of beta chain features in type 1 diabetes. Expressed TCRB transcripts were sequenced because the entire RNA isolate underwent reverse transcription. Some clones are missing from TCRdb's copy, which holds only in-frame ones; the method was immunoSEQ multiplex PCR. Counted here are hundreds of thousands of clones, approximately 31% occurring once; the ten biggest clones make up about 0.065%. The sequencing sample was made of naive CD4+ T cells from blood. These receptors were obtained from a man aged 18-30 years in good health.

This clone was picked up a small number of times. The chain recombines TRBV18 with TRBJ2-7; 14 bases agree with TRBD2. The V gene's germline CDR1 is KGHSH and CDR2 LQKENI. V lost 5 bases and J lost 3; bases outside the gene matches: 3. The CDR3 consists of 15 residues. CDR3 in DNA: TGTGCCAGCTCATCTGGGACTAGCGGGAGCTACGAGCAGTACTTC. This encodes CASSSGTSGSYEQYF.

The chain recombines TRBV5-1 with TRBJ2-7, with D perhaps TRBD1 (6 bases). This CDR3 contains 15 residues. Germline CDR1 SGHRS, CDR2 YFSETQ. The V gene lost 0 bases and the J gene lost 2 bases, with 12 bases spanning the gap. The DNA of the CDR3 is TGCGCCAGCAGCTTGGTGTTACAGGGTCCCTACGAGCAGTACTTC. This encodes CASSLVLQGPYEQYF.

The chain uses TRBV27 and TRBJ2-7, with D possibly being TRBD1 (7 bases). This CDR3 comprises 14 residues. Germline CDR1 reads MNHEY; CDR2 reads SMNVEV (reference sequence). Trimming cost V 0 bases and J 3 bases, with 9 bases left between them. The chain's CDR3 is CASSLSRDSYEQYF. In nucleotides, the CDR3 is TGTGCCAGCAGTTTATCGCGGGACAGCTACGAGCAGTACTTC.

This chain connects TRBV7-8 to TRBJ2-1; D not certain. Germline V lookup: CDR1 SGHVS, CDR2 FQNEAQ. The V and J ends lost 2 bases and 7 bases respectively, with 6 bases between them. The CDR3 is 12 amino acids. In nucleotides, the CDR3 is TGTGCCAGCAGCTTAACATCTAATGAGCAGTTCTTC. It codes for CASSLTSNEQFF.

This clone was seen a handful of times. Other DNA sequences in the same sample also yield this CDR3. V gene TRBV7-9 combines with J gene TRBJ2-3; D not resolved. V gave up 0 bases and J gave up 0 bases, with 1 base separating them. Looked up from germline, CDR1 is SEHNR and CDR2 is FQNEAQ (reference sequence). CDR3 size: 13 residues. CDR3 amino acids: CASSLASTDTQYF. As DNA, the CDR3 is TGTGCCAGCAGCTTAGCCAGCACAGATACGCAGTATTTT.

This clone was seen a handful of times. The J gene is TRBJ2-1, the V gene TRBV10-3, with D possibly being TRBD1 or TRBD2 (5 bases each). Germline V gene sequence: CDR1 ENHRY, CDR2 SYGVKD. Between the trimmed V and J ends, which lost 2 bases and 5 bases, there was a span of 7 bases. This CDR3 contains 13 residues. The CDR3 nucleotides read TGTGCCATCAGTGAGGGGACCGACAATGAGCAGTTCTTC. Translated: CAISEGTDNEQFF.

Only a few counts were recorded for this clone. The CDR3 DNA reads TGCAGCGTTGTGACAGGGGCCTACGAGCAGTACTTC. Amino acids: CSVVTGAYEQYF. The chain links TRBV29-1 to TRBJ2-7, with 8 positions matching TRBD1. There are 12 residues in the CDR3. The junction had 1 base not matched to a gene; V was cut back by 4 bases and J by 2 bases. Germline-derived CDR1 and CDR2 are SQVTM and ANQGSEA.

This clone was detected only once. The V gene is TRBV6-6, the J gene TRBJ2-5; D gene ambiguous. Per germline, CDR1 MNHNY and CDR2 SVGAGI (reference sequence). V was cut by 8 bases and J by 9 bases, with 13 bases left in between. The CDR3 has 11 residues. The CDR3 region is CASGPTRAQYF. In DNA form, the CDR3 reads TGTGCCAGCGGTCCCACCCGGGCCCAGTACTTC.

Concerning this clone itself: Germline and junction disagree at one end, which may indicate a read error. The chain couples TRBV7-9 to TRBJ2-7, with D possibly being TRBD1 (6 bases). The germline V gene encodes CDR1 SEHNR and CDR2 FQNEAQ (reference sequence). The CDR3 is made up of 13 amino acids. This chain's CDR3 is CASSLAAGASAHF. The DNA of the CDR3 is TGTGCCAGCAGCTTAGCCGCAGGGGCCTCCGCTCACTTC. Variable domain in full (rest from reference TRBV7-9 and TRBJ2-7): DTGVSQNPRHKITKRGQNVTFRCDPISEHNRLYWYRQTLGQGPEFLTYFQNEAQLEKSRLLSDRFSAERPKGSFSTLEIQRTEQGDSAMYLCASSLAAGASAHFGPGTRLTVT.

The genes are TRBV30 and TRBJ1-5; D not resolved. The CDR3 contains 13 residues. V was pared by 0 bases and J by 8 bases, with 11 bases between. Germline values: CDR1 GTSNPN, CDR2 SVGIG (reference sequence). CDR3 sequence reads: CAWSVSLEKPQHF. CDR3 nucleotide sequence: TGTGCCTGGAGTGTATCACTCGAGAAGCCCCAGCATTTT.

The chain recombines TRBV4-2 with TRBJ2-2; 9 bases match TRBD2. The germline gives CDR1 LGHNA, CDR2 YNFKEQ. The CDR3 consists of 16 residues. V trimming: 4 bases; J trimming: 7 bases; junction bases outside the gene matches: 10. CDR3 nucleotides: TGTGCCAGCAGCCCTGGAGGCGGGAGGGCCCACGGGGAGCTGTTTTTT. Protein sequence: CASSPGGGRAHGELFF.

The chain recombines TRBV7-2 with TRBJ2-7; possibly TRBD2 for D (6 bases). The CDR3 contains 14 residues. The V end lost 6 bases, the J end lost 1 base, and 13 bases lay between the germline ends. Germline V gives CDR1 SGHTA, CDR2 FQGNSA. The CDR3 bases are TGTGCCAGCAGATCTAGCGTCCAGTCCTACGAGCAGTACTTC. This encodes CASRSSVQSYEQYF. Supplemented by reference TRBV7-2 and TRBJ2-7, the full variable domain reads GAGVSQSPSNKVTEKGKDVELRCDPISGHTALYWYRQSLGQGLEFLIYFQGNSAPDKSGLPSDRFSAERTGGSVSTLTIQRTQQEDSAVYLCASRSSVQSYEQYFGPGTRLTVT.

This clone turned up a few times. The chain employs TRBV4-2 and TRBJ2-1, with TRBD2 matching over 7 bases. The CDR3 extends over 17 amino acids. V lost 1 base, J lost 4 bases, and 10 bases stayed unmatched. The germline gives CDR1 LGHNA, CDR2 YNFKEQ. In DNA, the CDR3 is TGTGCCAGCAGCCAAGGGTCGGCGGGAGCGGGGTACAATGAGCAGTTCTTC. This encodes CASSQGSAGAGYNEQFF.

The chain carries TRBV4-2 and TRBJ2-5, with 13 nucleotides matching TRBD2. The J segment lost 5 bases and the V segment lost 2 bases, leaving 5 bases of the junction unmatched. This CDR3 is 16 amino acids long. Germline V gives CDR1 LGHNA, CDR2 YNFKEQ. This CDR3 reads CASSQRLAGGVETQYF. DNA for the CDR3: TGTGCCAGCAGCCAACGACTAGCGGGAGGTGTGGAGACCCAGTACTTC.

A few counts support this clone. At the DNA level, this CDR3 is encoded by other sequences in the same sample as well. The chain joins TRBV30 to TRBJ2-7; maybe TRBD2 (5 bases). Germline V gives CDR1 GTSNPN, CDR2 SVGIG (reference sequence). CDR3 length equals 11 residues. The V and J ends lost 0 bases and 7 bases respectively, with 7 bases between them. The chain's CDR3 is CAWSVRGEQYF. The CDR3 coding sequence is TGTGCCTGGAGTGTAAGAGGGGAGCAGTACTTC.

The sample holds a few counts of this clone. V gene TRBV30 combines with J gene TRBJ2-3; D uncertain. V was cut by 1 base and J by 6 bases, with 11 bases left in between. Germline-derived CDR1 and CDR2 are GTSNPN and SVGIG (reference sequence). The CDR3 is 13 residues long. The CDR3, as DNA: TGTGCCTGGAGTGAGCACCCTGGGGATACGCAGTATTTT. Encoded protein: CAWSEHPGDTQYF.

The chain combines TRBV18 with TRBJ1-4; TRBD1 is a possible D gene (6 bases). The germline V and J ends were trimmed by 4 bases and 4 bases, with 16 bases remaining between them. Germline CDR1 and CDR2: KGHSH and LQKENI. The CDR3 has 16 residues. CDR3 region: CASSHSGGQLNEKLFF. CDR3 sequence (DNA): TGTGCCAGCTCACATTCCGGTGGACAGCTTAATGAAAAACTGTTTTTT.

The chain links TRBV28 to TRBJ2-7, with D uncertain. Per the germline V gene, CDR1 is MDHEN and CDR2 is SYDVKM. CDR3 size: 12 residues. Trimming took 2 bases from V and 4 from J, leaving 6 bases between them. CDR3 in DNA: TGTGCCAGCAGTTTAACGGCATACGAGCAGTACTTC. Amino acid sequence: CASSLTAYEQYF.

The J gene is TRBJ2-5, the V gene TRBV2; no firm D call. CDR1 and CDR2 from the germline V gene are SNHLY and FYNNEI. Between the trimmed V and J ends, which lost 1 base and 7 bases, there was a span of 4 bases. CDR3 size: 11 residues. CDR3 coding DNA: TGTGCCAGCAGTGAAGTGTGGACCCAGTACTTC. Its translation: CASSEVWTQYF.

This clone came up a few times. The rearrangement joins TRBV30 to TRBJ2-2, with 10 bases identical to TRBD1. In germline, CDR1 is GTSNPN, CDR2 SVGIG (reference sequence). J lost 0 bases, V lost 3 bases, and 7 bases had no gene match. This CDR3 is built from 17 residues. The CDR3 coding sequence is TGTGCCTGGAGGGACAGGGGGAGTGGCGCGAACACCGGGGAGCTGTTTTTT. The encoded protein is CAWRDRGSGANTGELFF.

In its sample, this clone was seen a few times. The rearrangement links TRBV18 to TRBJ1-4; D is undetermined. Germline CDR1 KGHSH, CDR2 LQKENI. The CDR3 is made up of 13 amino acids. V lost 2 bases to trimming and J lost 7 bases, with 8 bases between them. The CDR3 loop reads CASSPGVTEKLFF. CDR3 in DNA: TGTGCCAGCTCACCAGGGGTTACTGAAAAACTGTTTTTT.

The rearrangement uses TRBV30 and TRBJ2-1; 7 nucleotides align to TRBD2. The germline V gene has CDR1 GTSNPN and CDR2 SVGIG (reference sequence). There are 17 residues in the CDR3. V was pared by 0 bases and J by 8 bases, with 16 bases of the junction left unmatched. Here the CDR3 reads CAWSVPLRGGPRDEQFF. CDR3 in DNA: TGTGCCTGGAGTGTACCCCTTAGGGGAGGGCCGAGGGATGAGCAGTTCTTC.

The V and J genes are TRBV4-3 and TRBJ2-3, with 8 nucleotides matching TRBD2. Trimming removed 2 bases from V and 3 bases from J; junction bases left unmatched: 10. This CDR3 region has 17 residues. The germline gives CDR1 LGHNA, CDR2 YSLEER. The CDR3 coding sequence is TGCGCCAGCAGCCAACAGTTAGCGGGAAGAATAACAGATACGCAGTATTTT. Translation: CASSQQLAGRITDTQYF.

This chain joins TRBV14 and TRBJ2-7; D may be TRBD1 (6 bases). Germline assignment: CDR1 SGHDN and CDR2 FVKESK. Trimming removed 0 bases from V and 5 bases from J, with 14 bases in between. The CDR3 runs to 15 residues. The CDR3 loop is CASSQDVGARNEQYF. CDR3 bases: TGTGCCAGCAGCCAAGATGTGGGGGCGCGGAACGAGCAGTACTTC.

This clone has a handful of counts. This rearrangement joins TRBV12-5 to TRBJ2-5, with D hard to call. This CDR3 has 11 residues. V shed 6 bases and J shed 3 bases, with 5 bases lying between them. Germline-derived CDR1 and CDR2 are LGHNT and FRNRAP. This CDR3 reads CASGLEETQYF. The CDR3 DNA is TGTGCTAGTGGCCTCGAAGAGACCCAGTACTTC.

This chain connects TRBV7-9 to TRBJ2-7; D is ambiguous. CDR1 is SEHNR and CDR2 is FQNEAQ in the germline V gene (reference sequence). This CDR3 comprises 13 residues. V lost 3 bases and J lost 4, with 10 bases in between. The chain's CDR3 is CASSLVVGYEQYF. In DNA, the CDR3 is TGTGCCAGCAGCTTGGTCGTGGGGTACGAGCAGTACTTC.

This rearrangement joins TRBV28 to TRBJ1-5; TRBD1 matches at 9 bases. This CDR3 contains 15 residues. After removal of 6 bases from V and 4 bases from J, the junction contained 7 bases not matched to a gene. Per the germline V gene, CDR1 is MDHEN and CDR2 is SYDVKM. CDR3 nucleotide sequence: TGTGCCAGCAGACCGCGGGACAGGGTTAATCAGCCCCAGCATTTT. It codes for CASRPRDRVNQPQHF.

V and J are TRBV19 and TRBJ2-2; no definite D call. Deletions cut 0 bases from V and 5 bases from J, with 10 bases between. Germline assignment: CDR1 LNHDA and CDR2 SQIVND (reference sequence). The CDR3 totals 15 residues. CDR3 protein: CASSIEIQSTGELFF. The CDR3, as DNA: TGTGCCAGTAGTATAGAGATACAATCTACCGGGGAGCTGTTTTTT.

The chain couples TRBV29-1 to TRBJ2-7; 8 bases fit TRBD1. The CDR3 length is 12 residues. Germline CDR1 SQVTM, CDR2 ANQGSEA. The junction had 5 bases not matched to a gene; V was cut back by 4 bases and J by 6 bases. The CDR3: CSVGEQGGEQYF. CDR3 DNA: TGCAGCGTTGGGGAACAGGGGGGCGAGCAGTACTTC.

V usage is TRBV5-1 and J usage is TRBJ2-1; the D gene is possibly TRBD1 (6 bases). Trimming pared 0 bases from V and 7 bases from J, leaving 14 bases between. The CDR3 contains 15 residues. Germline V gene sequence: CDR1 SGHRS, CDR2 YFSETQ. The CDR3 bases are TGCGCCAGCAGCTTGGCGGCAGGGGAAAGGAATGAGCAGTTCTTC. Protein product: CASSLAAGERNEQFF.

The chain employs TRBV30 and TRBJ2-2, with no clear D. Germline CDR1 reads GTSNPN; CDR2 reads SVGIG (reference sequence). CDR3 length: 15 residues. Trimming cost V 3 bases and J 0 bases, with 11 bases left between them. CDR3 in DNA: TGTGCCTGGAGGGCACATGGCACGAACACCGGGGAGCTGTTTTTT. Translated: CAWRAHGTNTGELFF.